What follows is one TCR beta chain and its context. Its antigen is unknown. V was pared by 7 bases and J by 4 bases, with 14 bases between. The CDR3 contains 14 residues. Germline V gene sequence: CDR1 SNHLY, CDR2 FYNNEI. The data were produced by immunoSEQ multiplex PCR, yet TCRdb's version contains in-frame clones alone and is incomplete. This set yields 35,000 to 45,000 clones and no singletons; the top ten hold approximately 2%. On the day of bone marrow donation, the related graft donor provided peripheral blood. The entry originates in a study of T cells after posttransplantation cyclophosphamide. The study, taken as a whole, reports: Recipient CMV seropositivity and CMV reactivation strongly tracked TRB clonality. Blood and skin or GI T cell repertoires showed limited TRB overlap.

The clonotype comes from a man aged 40-55 years in good health, CMV-negative, and a related stem cell transplant donor. Sequenced material: PBMCs. This chain uses TRBV2 with TRBJ1-5; a weak D match, TRBD1 (6 bases). In DNA, the CDR3 is TGTGCCAGCACCTTAGGGGGGGGAAATCAGCCCCAGCATTTT. Protein product: CASTLGGGNQPQHF.